These 5 T cell receptor beta chains came from one sample sequenced in a study of T-cell memory formation after mild COVID-19. TCRdb redid the calling of the 5' RACE reads with MiXCR, one entry per CDR3 protein. This repertoire shows under 300,000 distinct CDR3 sequences, around 16% found once; its top ten account for 22%. Sequencing used PBMCs or a T cell subset sorted from them (not recorded which). Receptors were obtained from a young man who had mild COVID-19 (a few samples of this study predate the infection). Cell type and time point are not known.

The rearrangement uses TRBV9 and TRBJ1-3; D is undetermined. The germline CDR1 and CDR2 sequences are SGDLS and YYNGEE. CDR3 length equals 14 residues. Trimming cost V 4 bases and J 8 bases, with 16 bases left between them. The CDR3: CASSKLRSGDTIYF. Here the CDR3 DNA reads TGTGCCAGCAGCAAACTCCGAAGTGGGGACACCATATATTTT. The full variable domain, in which reference TRBV9 and TRBJ1-3 provide the parts outside the CDR3, is DSGVTQTPKHLITATGQRVTLRCSPRSGDLSVYWYQQSLDQGLQFLIQYYNGEERAKGNILERFSAQQFPDLHSELNLSSLELGDSALYFCASSKLRSGDTIYFGEGSWLTVV.

The chain employs TRBV5-4 and TRBJ1-2, with no clear D. Trimming took 1 base from V and 6 from J, leaving 16 bases between them. The CDR3 loop spans 15 amino acids. CDR1 is SGHNT and CDR2 is YYREEE in the germline V gene (reference sequence). CDR3 in amino acids: CASSLTLGASHGYTF. The CDR3 region has the DNA TGTGCCAGCAGCTTGACCCTTGGAGCGTCCCATGGCTACACCTTC.

The table lists this clonotype with a few counts. The chain links TRBV2 to TRBJ2-2, with 8 bases fitting TRBD1. The CDR3 has 14 amino acids. Germline V gene data show CDR1 as SNHLY and CDR2 as FYNNEI. V lost 6 bases to trimming and J lost 4 bases; unmatched junction nucleotides: 4. The CDR3 DNA follows: TGTGCCAGCAGGACAGGGGCGGCCACCGGGGAGCTGTTTTTT. This codes for CASRTGAATGELFF.

There are a few counts of this clonotype. CDR3 bases: TGTGCCAGTACGGGTGGTCAGGGGAGCAATCAGCCCCAGCATTTT. Translating it yields CASTGGQGSNQPQHF. The chain employs TRBV19 and TRBJ1-5; TRBD1 is a possible D gene (6 bases). The V gene lost 7 bases and the J gene lost 1 base, with 14 bases spanning the gap. The CDR3 loop spans 15 amino acids. Germline CDR1 LNHDA, CDR2 SQIVND (reference sequence).

This clonotype was seen a few times. The chain has TRBV18 and TRBJ2-5, with D perhaps TRBD1 (6 bases). The V and J ends lost 8 bases and 2 bases respectively, with 18 bases between them. CDR1 is KGHSH and CDR2 is LQKENI in the germline V gene. This CDR3 has 15 amino acids. CDR3 in DNA: TGTGCCAGCCGCCCGGGGCCAGGGGCGCAAGAGACCCAGTACTTC. This codes for CASRPGPGAQETQYF.